Described below is a single TCR beta chain sequence and its context. Its antigen is not known. The sample comes from a study of OX40 agonist ivuxolimab in advanced cancers. About the research overall: The patients' treatment was ivuxolimab, an agonistic anti-OX40 (CD134) antibody.

CDR1 and CDR2 from the germline V gene are MNHEY and SMNVEV (reference sequence). CDR3 length: 14 residues. Trimming took 0 bases from V and 8 from J, leaving 13 bases between them. Study-level results: Mean expanded clone counts were higher in CD8+ than CD4+ T cells. Certain nonresponders additionally had low normalized T-cell clonal expansion.

Clones were sequenced by immunoSEQ multiplex PCR, and TCRdb holds only the in-frame ones, with some missing. The sample lists about 150,000 clones; roughly 94% were seen once. This rearrangement joins TRBV27 to TRBJ1-1; maybe TRBD1 (6 bases). The material was CD4+ or CD8+ T cells sorted from blood, obtained in a trial of the OX40 agonist ivuxolimab. The TCR was taken from an adult with an advanced solid tumor such as melanoma, head and neck, liver or kidney cancer. The CDR3 spells CASSLSLRGGEAFF. CDR3 nucleotides: TGTGCCAGCAGTTTATCCCTCAGGGGAGGAGAAGCTTTCTTT.